Sequencing of this T cell receptor (beta chain) was carried out in a study of shared clonotypes between healthy human individuals. Sequenced by immunoSEQ multiplex PCR; TCRdb stores in-frame clones only, minus some. The sample lists about 530,000 clones, around 79% seen once, with about an eighth in the top ten. The J segment lost 3 bases and the V segment lost 2 bases, leaving 3 bases of the junction unmatched. The CDR3 consists of 15 residues. The germline V gene has CDR1 SGHTA and CDR2 FQGNSA. The V call is TRBV7-2, the J call TRBJ2-7; 11 bases are shared with TRBD2. The sequence was collected from a woman aged 40 to 50 in good health. Some clones in this sample may be carry-over from other donors' samples. What was sequenced was PBMCs. The CDR3 DNA is TGTGCCAGCAGCTTACTAGCGGGAGGCCTCTACGAGCAGTACTTC. It translates to CASSLLAGGLYEQYF.